This TCR beta chain was captured in a study of T cell repertoires in cytomegalovirus infection. Study-wide context: Public TCR beta signature analysis indicated the presence of both CMV infection and matching HLA type.

Via MiXCR, TCRdb re-called the reads, giving one row per CDR3 protein. The table has 230,000 or so distinct CDR3 sequences, about a sixth seen once. Findings and caveats of the study: Ex vivo, HLA-C-restricted CMV-specific TCR beta clonotypes prevailed over the rest of the response. People with CMV and the relevant HLA were identified by cumulative public TCR beta family frequency.

As to this clonotype: Its specificity is unknown.

The ends were cut back, 2 bases at V and 0 bases at J, with 6 bases in the middle. Germline V CDR1 and CDR2: SGHRS, YFSETQ. This CDR3 region has 15 residues. The chain joins TRBV5-1 to TRBJ2-6; no clear D. Sequenced: CD8+ T cells from PBMCs. The clonotype originates from a human donor in good health (CMV status not recorded). Some clones in this sample may be carry-over from other donors' samples. CDR3 nucleotides: TGCGCCAGCAGCTTTGATGGCTCTGGGGCCAACGTCCTGACTTTC. It specifies CASSFDGSGANVLTF.